These 25 T cell receptor beta chains share one sample of origin, sequenced in a study of shared clonotypes between healthy human individuals. The repertoire was sequenced with immunoSEQ multiplex PCR; TCRdb's copy has only in-frame clones and lacks some. The sample has about 2,500,000 clones; approximately 92% are singletons. Source material: naive CD4+ T cells sorted from blood. Subset in this sample: CD45RA+ positively selected. The receptors originated from a man between 18 and 29 years old in good health.

The CDR3 loop is CATPRGADGELFF. CDR3 DNA: TGTGCCACTCCACGGGGAGCTGACGGGGAGCTGTTTTTT. The chain has TRBV2 and TRBJ2-2; D may be TRBD2 (5 bases). With 10 bases removed from V and 7 bases from J, the gap between germline ends came to 16 bases. Germline CDR1 reads SNHLY; CDR2 reads FYNNEI. The CDR3 length is 13 residues.

The rearrangement uses TRBV6-5 and TRBJ1-1; no reliable D call. Trimming cost V 8 bases and J 5 bases, with 18 bases left between them. Germline assignment: CDR1 MNHEY and CDR2 SVGAGI. The CDR3 has 14 amino acids. The CDR3 DNA reads as TGTGCCAGCTTCCCTGGGTGGGTTATGACTGAAGCTTTCTTT. It translates to CASFPGWVMTEAFF.

The chain links TRBV7-9 to TRBJ1-4, with D perhaps matching TRBD1 (6 bases). Germline V gene lookup returns CDR1 SEHNR and CDR2 FQNEAQ (reference sequence). This CDR3 contains 17 residues. V lost 5 bases and J 3 bases, leaving 19 bases between the germline ends. In DNA, the CDR3 is TGTGCCAGCAGCCAACAGGGCTTTGTTTCAGCTAATGAAAAACTGTTTTTT. Amino acid sequence: CASSQQGFVSANEKLFF.

This chain connects TRBV28 to TRBJ2-1, with TRBD2 matching over 10 bases. CDR3 length equals 14 residues. V lost 7 bases to trimming and J lost 3 bases; unmatched junction nucleotides: 3. Germline-derived CDR1 and CDR2 are MDHEN and SYDVKM. This chain's CDR3 is CASNPSGSYNEQFF. The DNA for the CDR3 is TGTGCCAGCAATCCTAGCGGGAGCTACAATGAGCAGTTCTTC.

V is TRBV5-6 and J is TRBJ2-7, with 9 nucleotides matching TRBD1. The CDR3 covers 15 residues. The germline CDR1 and CDR2 sequences are SGHDT and YYEEEE. With V trimmed by 4 bases and J by 5 bases, 10 bases remained unmatched. CDR3 nucleotide sequence: TGTGCCAGCAGCCGGGGACAGGGTATACTCGACGAGCAGTACTTC. Protein sequence: CASSRGQGILDEQYF.

Comments on this clone: The same CDR3 also results from other DNA sequences found in this sample. The rearrangement uses TRBV29-1 and TRBJ2-4, with a weak D call TRBD2 (6 bases). V was shortened by 4 bases and J by 0 bases, with 7 bases between the two germline ends. This CDR3 comprises 13 residues. In germline, CDR1 is SQVTM, CDR2 ANQGSEA. In nucleotides, the CDR3 is TGCAGCGTTGCGGGACTAGCCAAAAACATTCAGTACTTC. Its protein product is CSVAGLAKNIQYF.

This chain links TRBV6-1 with TRBJ2-1; 9 positions match TRBD1. J lost 6 bases, V lost 5 bases, and 5 bases had no gene match. CDR1 is MNHNS, CDR2 SASEGT, per germline. The CDR3 loop spans 14 amino acids. CDR3 nucleotide sequence: TGTGCCAGCAGTCAACCACAGGGGGCCAATGAGCAGTTCTTC. Its translation is CASSQPQGANEQFF.

For the CDR3, the DNA is TGTGCCTGGAGTAGCGGACTAGCGAACACCGGGGAGCTGTTTTTT. Its translation: CAWSSGLANTGELFF. The chain couples TRBV30 to TRBJ2-2; 7 bases agree with TRBD2. CDR1 and CDR2 (germline): GTSNPN, SVGIG (reference sequence). J gave up 0 bases and V 2 bases, and 3 bases lay outside the gene matches. The CDR3 loop spans 15 amino acids.

The chain is built from TRBV6-5 and TRBJ2-7; possible D gene TRBD1, 6 bases. The CDR3 extends over 15 amino acids. In germline, CDR1 is MNHEY, CDR2 SVGAGI. V gave up 4 bases and J gave up 2 bases, with 15 bases separating them. As DNA, the CDR3 is TGTGCCAGCAGTTCTCATAGGGGGTCAGCCTACGAGCAGTACTTC. Translation gives CASSSHRGSAYEQYF.

The chain has TRBV5-1 and TRBJ1-2; D is possibly TRBD1 (5 bases). With 4 bases removed from V and 0 bases from J, the gap between germline ends came to 16 bases. Germline V gene data show CDR1 as SGHRS and CDR2 as YFSETQ. This CDR3 comprises 16 residues. The CDR3 is CASSRSDNLANYGYTF. DNA of the CDR3: TGCGCCAGCAGCCGTTCGGACAATCTTGCTAACTATGGCTACACCTTC.

This clone was detected once. V is TRBV2 and J is TRBJ2-5; 12 nucleotides match TRBD1. The tail of the sequence fits TRBJ2-7 better, so the J call may be wrong. Per the germline V gene, CDR1 is SNHLY and CDR2 is FYNNEI. The CDR3 totals 13 residues. For the CDR3, the DNA is TGTGCCAGCAGGGGACAGGGGGCCCACGAGCAGTACTTC. Translated: CASRGQGAHEQYF.

This clone was seen a handful of times. DNA of the CDR3: TGCGCCAGCAGCCACCAGGACAGGGACACTGAAGCTTTCTTT. Its translation is CASSHQDRDTEAFF. The chain recombines TRBV4-1 with TRBJ1-1; TRBD1 aligns across 8 bases. V shed 3 bases, J shed 3 bases, and the junction held 3 bases outside the gene matches. The germline V gene has CDR1 MGHRA and CDR2 YSYEKL. This CDR3 spans 14 amino acids.

The V and J genes are TRBV11-2 and TRBJ2-3; 8 positions agree with TRBD1. The CDR3 has 16 amino acids. Germline values: CDR1 SGHAT, CDR2 FQNNGV. J lost 0 bases, V lost 5 bases, and 7 bases had no gene match. The CDR3, as DNA: TGTGCCAGCAGCCTGTCCAGGGGGCTTAGCACAGATACGCAGTATTTT. Its protein product is CASSLSRGLSTDTQYF.

V gene TRBV5-6 combines with J gene TRBJ1-1, with D perhaps TRBD1 (6 bases). Germline assignment: CDR1 SGHDT and CDR2 YYEEEE. Deletions cut 4 bases from V and 1 base from J, with 11 bases between. CDR3 length: 14 residues. The CDR3 loop reads CASSPRRGNTEAFF. Here the CDR3 DNA reads TGTGCCAGCAGCCCTCGCAGGGGGAACACTGAAGCTTTCTTT.

The chain couples TRBV5-6 to TRBJ1-2; 8 nucleotides agree with TRBD1. The length of the CDR3 is 15 residues. Trimming at V came to 0 bases and at J to 5 bases, leaving 6 bases not matched to a gene. CDR1 and CDR2 (germline): SGHDT, YYEEEE. CDR3 protein: CASSLVETGVYGYTF. As DNA, the CDR3 is TGTGCCAGCAGCTTGGTCGAGACAGGGGTATATGGCTACACCTTC.

To note about this clone: Other nucleotide sequences from this sample produce the same CDR3. The chain carries TRBV5-4 and TRBJ2-7; no clear D gene. Germline V gives CDR1 SGHNT, CDR2 YYREEE (reference sequence). The V gene lost 0 bases and the J gene lost 5 bases, with 6 bases spanning the gap. This CDR3 is built from 12 residues. This chain's CDR3 is CASSLAGHEQYF. CDR3 nucleotides: TGTGCCAGCAGCTTGGCAGGCCACGAGCAGTACTTC.

About this clone itself: Germline is not matched at one junction end, which may reflect a read error. The chain joins TRBV7-2 to TRBJ2-7; 7 positions match TRBD2. This CDR3 region has 14 residues. Germline CDR1 SGHTA, CDR2 FQGNSA. Written as DNA, the CDR3 is TGTGCCAGCAGCTTAGGTACTAGCGCTACGTCGAGTTTCTTC. It yields the protein CASSLGTSATSSFF. Together with reference TRBV7-2 and TRBJ2-7, the CDR3 gives the full variable domain: GAGVSQSPSNKVTEKGKDVELRCDPISGHTALYWYRQSLGQGLEFLIYFQGNSAPDKSGLPSDRFSAERTGGSVSTLTIQRTQQEDSAVYLCASSLGTSATSSFFGPGTRLTVT.

About this clone: One end of the junction is discordant with germline, which a read error may explain. The gene calls are TRBV30 and TRBJ2-7, with D possibly being TRBD2 (6 bases). CDR1 is GTSNPN, CDR2 SVGIG, per germline (reference sequence). This CDR3 spans 13 amino acids. CDR3 protein: CAWSKEGTYQQYF. In DNA, the CDR3 is TGTGCCTGGAGTAAGGAGGGCACCTACCAGCAGTACTTC.

The chain is built from TRBV6-4 and TRBJ2-1, with 14 bases lining up with TRBD2. This CDR3 is built from 16 residues. The germline gives CDR1 MRHNA, CDR2 SNTAGT. With 5 bases clipped from V and 8 bases from J, the junction kept 8 bases outside the gene matches. In DNA, the CDR3 is TGTGCCAGCAGTCCCGGGACTAGCGGGGGAGGCGATGAGCAGTTCTTC. Its translation: CASSPGTSGGGDEQFF.

This chain links TRBV11-3 with TRBJ2-2; D gene uncertain. The CDR3 loop spans 12 amino acids. Deletions cut 3 bases from V and 6 bases from J, with 5 bases between. Looked up from germline, CDR1 is SGHNT and CDR2 is YENEEA. CDR3 protein: CASSFAAGELFF. The CDR3 DNA sequence: TGTGCCAGCAGCTTTGCCGCCGGGGAGCTGTTTTTT.

The chain links TRBV9 to TRBJ2-3, with D possibly matching TRBD2 (6 bases). Germline CDR1 and CDR2: SGDLS and YYNGEE. CDR3 length: 15 residues. V lost 4 bases and J 6 bases, leaving 18 bases between the germline ends. The CDR3 coding sequence is TGTGCCAGCAGCTCCCGGGACTCCCTTCGGGATACGCAGTATTTT. The encoded protein is CASSSRDSLRDTQYF.

Only one count was recorded for this clone. V and J are TRBV7-2 and TRBJ1-4; D not resolved. Germline-derived CDR1 and CDR2 are SGHTA and FQGNSA. V lost 7 bases, J lost 8 bases, and 23 bases lay in between. The CDR3 is 16 residues long. CDR3 in DNA: TGTGCCAGCACTAACCCGATCTGGGGAAATAACGAAAAACTGTTTTTT. It encodes CASTNPIWGNNEKLFF. Variable domain in full (rest from reference TRBV7-2 and TRBJ1-4): GAGVSQSPSNKVTEKGKDVELRCDPISGHTALYWYRQSLGQGLEFLIYFQGNSAPDKSGLPSDRFSAERTGGSVSTLTIQRTQQEDSAVYLCASTNPIWGNNEKLFFGSGTQLSVL.

A note on this clone: The sample contains more than one DNA sequence encoding this CDR3. V and J are TRBV5-1 and TRBJ2-5, with 7 bases lining up with TRBD1. This CDR3 comprises 14 residues. CDR1 and CDR2 from the germline V gene are SGHRS and YFSETQ. The ends lost 3 bases at V and 2 bases at J; junction bases unmatched: 4. CDR3 DNA sequence: TGCGCCAGCAGCTCTTCGACAGGGCAAGAGACCCAGTACTTC. Protein product: CASSSSTGQETQYF.

The genes are TRBV19 and TRBJ1-1, with TRBD1 as a possible D gene (5 bases). The length of the CDR3 is 13 residues. V was shortened by 5 bases and J by 4 bases, with 11 bases between the two germline ends. Germline V CDR1 and CDR2: LNHDA, SQIVND (reference sequence). CDR3 amino acids: CASSDSGGTEAFF. In nucleotides, the CDR3 is TGTGCCAGTAGTGACAGCGGGGGCACTGAAGCTTTCTTT.

This clone was detected only a few times. The sample contains more than one DNA sequence encoding this CDR3. This chain connects TRBV7-2 to TRBJ2-5, with a possible D match to TRBD2 (6 bases). Per germline, CDR1 SGHTA and CDR2 FQGNSA. Trimming removed 1 base at V and 5 bases at J, with 11 bases between. The CDR3 contains 14 residues. The CDR3 nucleotides read TGTGCCAGCAGCTTAGGGGGGAGCGGGGAGACCCAGTACTTC. It encodes CASSLGGSGETQYF.